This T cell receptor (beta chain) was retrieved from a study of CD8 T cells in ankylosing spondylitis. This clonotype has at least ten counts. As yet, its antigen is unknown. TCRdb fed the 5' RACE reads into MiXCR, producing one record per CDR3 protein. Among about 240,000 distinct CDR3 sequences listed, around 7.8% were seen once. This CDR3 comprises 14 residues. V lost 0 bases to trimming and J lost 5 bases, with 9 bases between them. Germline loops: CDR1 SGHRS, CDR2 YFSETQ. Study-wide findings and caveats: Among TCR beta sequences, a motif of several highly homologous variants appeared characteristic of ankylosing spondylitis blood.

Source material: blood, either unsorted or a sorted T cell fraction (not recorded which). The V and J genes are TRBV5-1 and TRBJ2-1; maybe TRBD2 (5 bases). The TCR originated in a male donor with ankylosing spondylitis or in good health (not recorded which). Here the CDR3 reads CASSLDPGDNEQFF. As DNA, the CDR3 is TGCGCCAGCAGCTTGGACCCCGGGGACAATGAGCAGTTCTTC.